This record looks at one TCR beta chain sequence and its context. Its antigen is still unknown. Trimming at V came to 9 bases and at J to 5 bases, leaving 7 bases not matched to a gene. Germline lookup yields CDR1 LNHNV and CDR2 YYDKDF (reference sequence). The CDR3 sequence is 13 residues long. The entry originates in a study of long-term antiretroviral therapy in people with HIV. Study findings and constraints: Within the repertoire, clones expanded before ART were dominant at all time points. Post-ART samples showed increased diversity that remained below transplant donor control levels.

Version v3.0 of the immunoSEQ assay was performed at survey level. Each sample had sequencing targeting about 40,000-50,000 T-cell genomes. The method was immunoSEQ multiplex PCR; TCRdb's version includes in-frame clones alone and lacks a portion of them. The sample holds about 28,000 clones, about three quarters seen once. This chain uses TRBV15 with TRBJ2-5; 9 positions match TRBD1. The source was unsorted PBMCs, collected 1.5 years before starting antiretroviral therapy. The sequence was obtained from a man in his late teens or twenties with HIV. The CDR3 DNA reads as TGTGCCACTACGGGACAGGGCGGGGAGACCCAGTACTTC. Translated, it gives CATTGQGGETQYF. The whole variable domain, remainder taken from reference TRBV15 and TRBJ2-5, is DAMVIQNPRYQVTQFGKPVTLSCSQTLNHNVMYWYQQKSSQAPKLLFHYYDKDFNNEADTPDNFQSRRPNTSFCFLDIRSPGLGDTAMYLCATTGQGGETQYFGPGTRLLVL.